The source of this T cell receptor (beta chain) is a study of spatial heterogeneity in lung cancer. TCRdb reanalysed the 5' RACE reads using MiXCR and keeps one entry per CDR3 protein. Of some 7,300 distinct CDR3 sequences listed, about a fifth were seen once; the top ten hold less than 20%. The time point here: sample taken at primary tumor resection. Without sorting, whole RNA was sequenced from tumor, nontumor lung or frozen PBMC. The CDR3 contains 17 residues. This clonotype is medium-sized (0.01 to 0.1%) in the sample. The starting material was PBMCs, obtained at surgery. V is TRBV21-1 and J is TRBJ2-4; TRBD2 reflects the table's D call only, with no check against the DNA. TRBV21-1 represents a pseudogene. This TCR was sampled from a female donor with early-stage non-small cell lung cancer. DNA for the CDR3: TGTGCCAGCACCCTGAGGGCAGGGAGAAGTGCCAAAAACATTCAGTACTTC. Encoded protein: CASTLRAGRSAKNIQYF.